This is a list of T cell receptor beta chains from one sample in a study of shared clonotypes between healthy human individuals. Profiled with immunoSEQ multiplex PCR; TCRdb holds only in-frame clones, not every one. The sample lists a few million clones; 90% to 97% were seen once. Sequencing was carried out using naive CD4+ T cells sorted from blood. These receptors were obtained from a man aged 18 to 29 in good health. Both conserved end residues are trimmed from each CDR3.

V,CDR3
TRBV18,ASSSGTGALNTEAF
TRBV9,ASSRTGTGNTIY
TRBV5-1,ASRLGETEAF
TRBV4-3,ASSQDTGGTYNEQF
TRBV11-3,ASSLGLRRAPTDTQY
TRBV30,AWSVLRQTSGRKNTGELF
TRBV7-2,ASSLGGDSEAF
TRBV5-4,ASSPRLGQGPTDTQY
TRBV30,AWSVLRGVGNTIY
TRBV5-6,ASSRRFSGNTIY